This T cell receptor beta chain was recovered during a study of blood T cell repertoires in COVID-19. Study details: Sources were T cells, B-cell-depleted T cells, or PBMCs; the material itself was cDNA or gDNA.

In the original workflow: Estimates of nucleated cell counts were drawn from the amplification of reference gene primers. Sequenced by immunoSEQ multiplex PCR; TCRdb stores in-frame clones only, minus some. V, J and clone size reflect that table, while D and trimming were determined from the DNA. The sample holds 90,000 to 120,000 clones, around four fifths seen once. The sample taken for sequencing was peripheral blood. This clonotype was sampled from a man between 65 and 85 years old with acute or convalescent COVID-19.

The CDR3 reads CASSLVLGLEDTQYF. The CDR3 DNA follows: TGTGCCAGCAGCTTAGTACTTGGACTTGAGGATACGCAGTATTTT. The chain uses TRBV7-9 and TRBJ2-3; D possibly corresponds to TRBD2 (5 bases). The CDR3 extends over 15 amino acids. The germline gives CDR1 SEHNR, CDR2 FQNEAQ (reference sequence). Trimming took off 1 base at V and 6 bases at J, with 14 bases between the two ends.